Following are 20 T cell receptor beta chains from one sample sequenced in a study of identical twins. Each CDR3 protein gets one entry after TCRdb re-called the 5' RACE reads with MiXCR. The repertoire has more than 1.5 million distinct CDR3 sequences, under 35% of them found once; the top ten carry around 0.25%. Sequenced input: cord blood. The receptors originated from a newborn girl in good health.

In this sample, this clonotype turned up a few times. The chain combines TRBV15 with TRBJ2-3; 10 bases agree with TRBD2. Per the germline V gene, CDR1 is LNHNV and CDR2 is YYDKDF (reference sequence). The CDR3 sequence is 16 residues long. The trim removed 5 bases at V and 2 bases at J, leaving 7 bases unmatched. The CDR3 reads CATSPKLAGPTDTQYF. The CDR3 nucleotides are TGTGCCACCAGCCCAAAACTAGCGGGACCCACAGATACGCAGTATTTT.

This clonotype showed up many times. CDR3 in amino acids: CASSDSGRGAYNEQFF. The CDR3 DNA reads as TGTGCCAGCAGTGACTCAGGGCGGGGGGCCTACAATGAGCAGTTCTTC. V usage is TRBV6-4 and J usage is TRBJ2-1, with 8 bases matching TRBD2. The ends lost 0 bases at V and 2 bases at J; junction bases unmatched: 3. Germline V gene sequence: CDR1 MRHNA, CDR2 SNTAGT. This CDR3 has 16 amino acids.

The rearrangement uses TRBV6-6 and TRBJ1-2, with a weak D call TRBD1 (6 bases). The length of the CDR3 is 13 residues. V lost 4 bases and J 4 bases, leaving 10 bases between the germline ends. Germline V lookup: CDR1 MNHNY, CDR2 SVGAGI (reference sequence). The CDR3 reads CASSFDRIYGYTF. The CDR3 bases are TGTGCCAGCAGTTTCGACAGGATCTATGGCTACACCTTC.

The chain links TRBV10-3 to TRBJ2-2; 7 nucleotides agree with TRBD1. The CDR3 is 15 amino acids. The germline CDR1 and CDR2 sequences are ENHRY and SYGVKD. With V trimmed by 0 bases and J by 4 bases, 2 bases remained unmatched. The CDR3 loop reads CAISESRQGTGELFF. In DNA, the CDR3 is TGTGCCATCAGTGAGTCCCGACAGGGCACCGGGGAGCTGTTTTTT.

A remark on this clonotype: Lacking the conserved final phenylalanine or tryptophan, this CDR3 likely reflects a read error. The chain links TRBV5-1 to TRBJ2-5, with 8 bases that match TRBD2. Trimming cost V 6 bases and J 4 bases; bases outside gene matches: 11. There are 15 residues in the CDR3. The germline gives CDR1 SGHRS, CDR2 YFSETQ. CDR3 amino acids: CASTRLAQTGETQYL. As DNA, the CDR3 is TGCGCCAGCACTCGACTAGCGCAAACAGGAGAGACCCAGTACTTA.

The CDR3 bases are TGTGCCACCAGTGGAGGGGATGAGCAGTTCTTC. It translates to CATSGGDEQFF. The chain uses TRBV24-1 and TRBJ2-1; D might be TRBD1 or TRBD2, each matching 5 bases. V gave up 5 bases and J gave up 8 bases, with 6 bases separating them. This CDR3 spans 11 amino acids. Germline V gene sequence: CDR1 KGHDR, CDR2 SFDVKD.

This clonotype was observed a few times. This chain connects TRBV12-3 or TRBV12-4 to TRBJ2-7; 7 bases agree with TRBD1. The CDR3 runs to 15 residues. After removal of 5 bases from V and 5 bases from J, the junction contained 12 bases not matched to a gene. The CDR3, as DNA: TGTGCCAGCAGTCTCTTGGGACAGCTCGCGAACGAGCAGTACTTC. Translating gives CASSLLGQLANEQYF.

This clonotype turned up a few times. The V and J genes are TRBV10-3 and TRBJ2-7; D uncertain. Deletions cut 8 bases from V and 0 bases from J, with 14 bases between. The CDR3 is made up of 14 amino acids. From germline, CDR1 is ENHRY and CDR2 SYGVKD. CDR3 sequence (DNA): TGTGCCATCGGGCGGCGTATAAGCTCCTACGAGCAGTACTTC. Translated: CAIGRRISSYEQYF.

This sequence joins TRBV13 and TRBJ2-1; 9 bases map to TRBD1. The CDR3 is 14 residues long. Losses at the gene ends were 10 bases for V and 5 bases for J; bases not matched to a gene: 9. Germline-derived CDR1 and CDR2 are PRHDT and FYEKMQ (reference sequence). The CDR3 loop reads CATLRTGANNEQFF. The CDR3 DNA sequence: TGTGCCACCCTGCGGACAGGGGCCAACAATGAGCAGTTCTTC.

The table lists this clonotype with a few counts. The rearrangement links TRBV6-6 to TRBJ1-1; TRBD1 might be the D (5 bases). The CDR3 sequence is 15 residues long. The germline V and J ends were trimmed by 2 bases and 5 bases, with 15 bases remaining between them. The germline V gene encodes CDR1 MNHNY and CDR2 SVGAGI (reference sequence). The CDR3 DNA follows: TGTGCCAGCAGTTACGGACCAGGGAGGGAAACTGAAGCTTTCTTT. Its translation is CASSYGPGRETEAFF.

This rearrangement joins TRBV19 to TRBJ2-5; 10 nucleotides match TRBD1. CDR1 LNHDA and CDR2 SQIVND come from the germline V gene (reference sequence). The V and J ends lost 9 bases and 5 bases, in that order; junction bases with no gene match: 12. The length of the CDR3 is 15 residues. CDR3 sequence reads: CASSLGTGVLETQYF. CDR3 in DNA: TGTGCCAGCTCGCTCGGGACAGGGGTTCTGGAGACCCAGTACTTC.

The chain combines TRBV6-5 with TRBJ2-5; possibly TRBD2 for D (6 bases). The V gene's germline CDR1 is MNHEY and CDR2 SVGAGI. V was clipped by 2 bases and J by 1 base, with 20 bases between them. This CDR3 contains 18 residues. This chain's CDR3 is CASSYGLGASALQETQYF. Here the CDR3 DNA reads TGTGCCAGCAGTTACGGTCTTGGGGCTAGCGCGCTCCAAGAGACCCAGTACTTC.

This clonotype was counted only a few times. The gene calls are TRBV5-1 and TRBJ2-1, with 11 positions matching TRBD2. This CDR3 has 15 amino acids. Germline V gene data show CDR1 as SGHRS and CDR2 as YFSETQ. Unmatched junction bases numbered 8, after V lost 4 bases and J lost 8 bases. In nucleotides, the CDR3 is TGCGCCAGCAGCGGGGGACTAGCGGTAGGGGATGAGCAGTTCTTC. Its protein is CASSGGLAVGDEQFF.

The chain uses TRBV5-1 and TRBJ2-5; D may be TRBD2 (6 bases). Deletions cut 4 bases from V and 2 bases from J, with 15 bases between. Germline V gives CDR1 SGHRS, CDR2 YFSETQ. The length of the CDR3 is 15 residues. As DNA, the CDR3 is TGCGCCAGCAGCCCCCTTGGGGGAGGACAAGAGACCCAGTACTTC. Translated, it gives CASSPLGGGQETQYF.

This clonotype has just a few counts. This rearrangement joins TRBV28 to TRBJ2-5; D perhaps matches TRBD1 (5 bases). In germline, CDR1 is MDHEN, CDR2 SYDVKM. V was pared by 2 bases and J by 5 bases, with 18 bases between. CDR3 length: 16 residues. Here the CDR3 DNA reads TGTGCCAGCAGTTTAACGCGGACACGAACCTGGGAGACCCAGTACTTC. It translates to CASSLTRTRTWETQYF.

This sequence joins TRBV14 and TRBJ2-6, with 7 bases matching TRBD1. The trim removed 4 bases at V and 0 bases at J, leaving 12 bases unmatched. The CDR3 spans 19 residues. Germline V gene lookup returns CDR1 SGHDN and CDR2 FVKESK. The CDR3 region is CASSRLTGSLFSGANVLTF. CDR3 nucleotides: TGTGCCAGCAGCCGCCTGACAGGGTCACTCTTCTCTGGGGCCAACGTCCTGACTTTC. Filled out from reference TRBV14 and TRBJ2-6, the complete variable domain reads EAGVTQFPSHSVIEKGQTVTLRCDPISGHDNLYWYRRVMGKEIKFLLHFVKESKQDESGMPNNRFLAERTGGTYSTLKVQPAELEDSGVYFCASSRLTGSLFSGANVLTFGAGSRLTVL.

The chain recombines TRBV5-1 with TRBJ2-3; 15 nucleotides align to TRBD2. V was pared by 0 bases and J by 3 bases, with 11 bases of the junction left unmatched. The CDR3 is 20 amino acids. Germline CDR1 reads SGHRS; CDR2 reads YFSETQ. The CDR3 nucleotides read TGCGCCAGCAGCTTGGGACCCGGGACTAGCGGGAGGCCGGGGACAGATACGCAGTATTTT. Translation gives CASSLGPGTSGRPGTDTQYF.

This clonotype has only a few counts. V usage is TRBV23-1 and J usage is TRBJ2-5; the D is unclear. TRBV23-1 is sorted into the ORF group, with uncertain function. There are 15 residues in the CDR3. V lost 0 bases and J lost 4, with 12 bases in between. The CDR3 DNA reads TGCGCCAGCAGTCAATCAGGATTAGTAGGAGAGACCCAGTACTTC. It translates to CASSQSGLVGETQYF.

V gene TRBV20-1 combines with J gene TRBJ2-7; weak D call: TRBD1 (6 bases). The ends were cut back, 7 bases at V and 3 bases at J, with 25 bases in the middle. The CDR3 sequence is 16 residues long. Germline CDR1 DFQATT, CDR2 SNEGSKA (reference sequence). For the CDR3, the DNA is TGCAGTGTGGCAGGGGCCGAGGCGCACCGGGTCTACGAGCAGTACTTC. Residues: CSVAGAEAHRVYEQYF.

This clonotype was detected a few times. V usage is TRBV25-1 and J usage is TRBJ2-3; D is possibly TRBD2 (7 bases). This CDR3 is built from 15 residues. Germline lookup yields CDR1 MGHDK and CDR2 SYGVNS. The V and J ends lost 3 bases and 5 bases respectively, with 15 bases between them. The CDR3 loop reads CASSEGGGVRDTQYF. The CDR3 DNA is TGTGCCAGCAGTGAGGGAGGGGGGGTGAGAGATACGCAGTATTTT.